One sample yielded the 10 T cell receptor beta chains listed below, sequenced in a study of CD8 T cells in ankylosing spondylitis. TCRdb independently ran MiXCR on the 5' RACE reads; one entry per CDR3 protein. Here the sample spans about 400,000 distinct CDR3 sequences, roughly 22% being singletons. Sequencing was performed on blood, either unsorted or a sorted T cell fraction (not recorded which). The receptors originated from a male donor with ankylosing spondylitis or in good health (not recorded which).

The chain has TRBV7-4 and TRBJ2-3; D remains ambiguous. Looked up from germline, CDR1 is SGHVT and CDR2 is SQSDAQ. Trimming cost V 0 bases and J 0 bases, with 13 bases left between them. The CDR3 spans 17 residues. CDR3 nucleotide sequence: TGTGCCAGCAGCTTAGCCCTACGGACCACTAGCACAGATACGCAGTATTTT. Translating it yields CASSLALRTTSTDTQYF.

The CDR3 sequence is CASMGDRAGSNEQFF. CDR3 DNA: TGTGCCAGTATGGGCGACAGGGCGGGGAGCAATGAGCAGTTCTTC. This rearrangement joins TRBV19 to TRBJ2-1; D perhaps matches TRBD1 (7 bases). Deletions cut 7 bases from V and 6 bases from J, with 19 bases between. The CDR3 is 15 residues long. CDR1 is LNHDA and CDR2 is SQIVND in the germline V gene (reference sequence).

This clonotype was found a few times. The chain has TRBV5-1 and TRBJ2-5; D may correspond to TRBD1 or TRBD2 (5 bases each). Germline V gene lookup returns CDR1 SGHRS and CDR2 YFSETQ. Trimming pared 8 bases from V and 5 bases from J, leaving 19 bases between. This CDR3 spans 14 amino acids. The CDR3 DNA is TGCGCCAGGAATCCGGGACGATTAGGGGAGACCCAGTACTTC. Amino acids: CARNPGRLGETQYF.

The CDR3 DNA sequence: TGTGCCTGGAGCGACCCCCTGACTAGCGGGGCCTACAATGAGCAGTTCTTC. This gives the protein CAWSDPLTSGAYNEQFF. This chain uses TRBV30 with TRBJ2-1; 11 nucleotides agree with TRBD2. The CDR3 totals 17 residues. J was trimmed by 2 bases and V by 3 bases; bases with no gene match: 9. Germline values: CDR1 GTSNPN, CDR2 SVGIG (reference sequence). Full variable domain (outside the CDR3, taken from reference TRBV30 and TRBJ2-1): SQTIHQWPATLVQPVGSPLSLECTVEGTSNPNLYWYRQAAGRGLQLLFYSVGIGQISSEVPQNLSASRPQDRQFILSSKKLLLSDSGFYLCAWSDPLTSGAYNEQFFGPGTRLTVL.

The V call is TRBV29-1, the J call TRBJ1-2; D unresolved. Per germline, CDR1 SQVTM and CDR2 ANQGSEA. V was pared by 7 bases and J by 5 bases, with 17 bases between. The CDR3 length is 13 residues. The CDR3 sequence: CSALRSGSYGYTF. In DNA form, the CDR3 reads TGCAGCGCATTGCGGTCAGGCAGTTATGGCTACACCTTC.

The CDR3 nucleotides read TGCAGTGCTAGAGGGAGTGGAGGAACCATGAACACTGAAGCTTTCTTT. It codes for CSARGSGGTMNTEAFF. The chain has TRBV20-1 and TRBJ1-1, with D hard to call. Trimming shortened V by 1 base and J by 0 bases, and 15 bases separated the two germline ends. Germline loops: CDR1 DFQATT, CDR2 SNEGSKA (reference sequence). The CDR3 runs 16 residues.

In its sample, this clonotype ranks as medium-sized (0.01 to 0.1%). This chain connects TRBV15 to TRBJ1-1; D is unresolved. V lost 3 bases and J lost 3, with 11 bases in between. In germline, CDR1 is LNHNV, CDR2 YYDKDF (reference sequence). This CDR3 spans 14 amino acids. The DNA for the CDR3 is TGTGCCACCAGCAGGTGGACCAAGGACACTGAAGCTTTCTTT. It is translated as CATSRWTKDTEAFF.

The CDR3 DNA reads as TGTGCCAGCAGTTCCCTCCCCGACAGCCATGGGACCCAGTACTTC. Protein product: CASSSLPDSHGTQYF. The chain links TRBV12-3 or TRBV12-4 to TRBJ2-5, with TRBD1 as a possible D gene (5 bases). CDR3 length equals 15 residues. V was pared by 4 bases and J by 7 bases, with 19 bases between.

J is TRBJ2-1 and V is TRBV27; D possibly corresponds to TRBD1 (5 bases). CDR3 length: 12 amino acids. Germline V lookup: CDR1 MNHEY, CDR2 SMNVEV (reference sequence). Deletions cut 5 bases from V and 9 bases from J, with 11 bases between. The CDR3 loop reads CASSRGQGEQFF. The CDR3 coding sequence is TGTGCCAGCAGTCGCGGCCAGGGTGAGCAGTTCTTC.

The chain links TRBV7-8 to TRBJ1-1; D uncertain. Germline V gene sequence: CDR1 SGHVS, CDR2 FQNEAQ. Between the trimmed V and J ends, which lost 5 bases and 4 bases, there was a span of 20 bases. This CDR3 region has 16 residues. The CDR3 nucleotides read TGTGCCAGCAGCCCGGAGCCATCATTAAGGGTCACTGAAGCTTTCTTT. It is translated as CASSPEPSLRVTEAFF.